This TCR beta chain was profiled in a study of CD8 T cells in ankylosing spondylitis. This CDR3 is 11 amino acids long. Germline CDR1 is SEHNR and CDR2 is FQNEAQ (reference sequence). V was trimmed by 0 bases and J by 8 bases, leaving 4 bases between them. Study-wide findings and caveats: Reports say disease-linked clones showed up significantly more in matched ankylosing spondylitis synovial fluid. Earlier reports found some motif variants in synovial fluid and blood in reactive arthritis. Several highly homologous variants formed a TCR beta motif that appeared characteristic of ankylosing spondylitis blood.

TCRdb reanalysed the 5' RACE reads using MiXCR and keeps one entry per CDR3 protein. Found here are about 220,000 distinct CDR3 sequences, around 7.9% of them singletons; the top ten hold around 14%. A remark on this clonotype: Its cognate antigen is unknown.

V is TRBV7-9 and J is TRBJ1-2; D not certain. The clonotype originates from a male donor with ankylosing spondylitis. The source material was blood, either unsorted or a sorted T cell fraction (not recorded which). In DNA form, the CDR3 reads TGTGCCAGCAGCTTAGCGTGGGGCTACACCTTC. It specifies CASSLAWGYTF.